A single sample is the source of the 9 T cell receptor beta chains below, sequenced in a study of T cells in localized non-small cell lung cancer (TCRdb year 2020). The library was produced with the immunoSEQ multiplex PCR assay. In TCRdb, the immuneACCESS table is reduced to in-frame sequences with V and J assigned. These tables do not hold every clone; where another copy was compared, an unresolved V gene accounts for under half, and the others remain unexplained. This sample holds roughly 39,000 clones; about 87% were observed only once. Jointly, the top ten make up 3.5% of the sample. The sample was peripheral blood, taken before any cancer treatment. Receptors originate from a man aged 18 to 49 with stage I lung adenocarcinoma.

CDR3 residues: CASSLNGARGNTIYF. For the CDR3, the DNA is TGTGCCAGCAGCCTGAACGGGGCGCGGGGAAACACCATATATTTT. This chain connects TRBV9 to TRBJ1-3; D may be TRBD1 (5 bases). From germline, CDR1 is SGDLS and CDR2 YYNGEE. V was shortened by 4 bases and J by 4 bases, with 15 bases between the two germline ends. CDR3 length equals 15 residues.

This sequence joins TRBV13 and TRBJ2-7, with TRBD1 identical over 9 bases. The CDR3 length is 15 residues. Germline V CDR1 and CDR2: PRHDT, FYEKMQ (reference sequence). Losses at the gene ends were 5 bases for V and 6 bases for J; bases not matched to a gene: 11. CDR3 residues: CASSPRDRVNGEQYF. The CDR3 DNA reads as TGTGCCAGCAGCCCCCGGGACAGGGTGAATGGCGAGCAGTACTTC.

The J gene is TRBJ1-2, the V gene TRBV7-9; TRBD1 might be the D (6 bases). The V and J ends lost 5 bases and 1 base respectively, with 17 bases between them. CDR1 is SEHNR, CDR2 FQNEAQ, per germline (reference sequence). This CDR3 has 16 amino acids. CDR3 protein: CASSDLTTGGNYGYTF. CDR3 in DNA: TGTGCCAGCAGCGACCTAACGACAGGCGGTAACTATGGCTACACCTTC. Full variable domain (outside the CDR3, taken from reference TRBV7-9 and TRBJ1-2): DTGVSQNPRHKITKRGQNVTFRCDPISEHNRLYWYRQTLGQGPEFLTYFQNEAQLEKSRLLSDRFSAERPKGSFSTLEIQRTEQGDSAMYLCASSDLTTGGNYGYTFGSGTRLTVV.

V gene TRBV6-5 combines with J gene TRBJ1-3, with 7 bases that match TRBD1. V shed 7 bases and J 2 bases; nucleotides not matched to a gene: 2. Germline V gene sequence: CDR1 MNHEY, CDR2 SVGAGI. The length of the CDR3 is 13 residues. The CDR3 nucleotides are TGTGCCAGCACCAGGGGGGCTGGAAACACCATATATTTT. Translation gives CASTRGAGNTIYF.

J is TRBJ2-5 and V is TRBV19; tentative D call: TRBD2 (5 bases). V gave up 5 bases and J gave up 1 base, with 11 bases separating them. The CDR3 totals 14 residues. In germline, CDR1 is LNHDA, CDR2 SQIVND (reference sequence). CDR3 region: CASSPAGFQETQYF. The CDR3 DNA follows: TGTGCCAGTAGTCCTGCGGGCTTCCAAGAGACCCAGTACTTC.

The rearrangement joins TRBV5-6 to TRBJ1-1; the match to TRBD1 covers 9 bases. CDR1 is SGHDT and CDR2 is YYEEEE in the germline V gene. The V segment lost 3 bases and the J segment 1 base; nucleotides outside the gene matches: 1. The CDR3 loop spans 14 amino acids. The CDR3 bases are TGTGCCAGCAGCTGGGGACAGGGGAACACTGAAGCTTTCTTT. Its translation is CASSWGQGNTEAFF. The whole variable domain, remainder taken from reference TRBV5-6 and TRBJ1-1, is DAGVTQSPTHLIKTRGQQVTLRCSPKSGHDTVSWYQQALGQGPQFIFQYYEEEERQRGNFPDRFSGHQFPNYSSELNVNALLLGDSALYLCASSWGQGNTEAFFGQGTRLTVV.

The rearrangement links TRBV18 to TRBJ1-1; 9 bases align to TRBD1. CDR3 length: 15 amino acids. The germline V gene encodes CDR1 KGHSH and CDR2 LQKENI. The V segment lost 3 bases and the J segment 2 bases; nucleotides outside the gene matches: 4. The CDR3 sequence: CASSPETGGNTEAFF. The CDR3 DNA sequence: TGTGCCAGCTCACCGGAGACAGGGGGAAACACTGAAGCTTTCTTT.

The chain is built from TRBV7-7 and TRBJ1-3, with D tentatively TRBD1 (5 bases). The CDR3 totals 14 residues. The ends were cut back, 11 bases at V and 0 bases at J, with 14 bases in the middle. CDR1 and CDR2 (germline): SSHAT, FNYEAQ (reference sequence). This CDR3 reads CARVWGDSGNTIYF. The CDR3, as DNA: TGTGCCCGGGTGTGGGGGGACTCTGGAAACACCATATATTTT.

The gene calls are TRBV5-4 and TRBJ1-1, with 7 bases matching TRBD1. The length of the CDR3 is 14 residues. V shed 4 bases, J shed 1 base, and the junction held 4 bases outside the gene matches. Looked up from germline, CDR1 is SGHNT and CDR2 is YYREEE (reference sequence). CDR3 coding DNA: TGTGCCAGCAGCCAGGACAGGAGGAACACTGAAGCTTTCTTT. Residues: CASSQDRRNTEAFF. Full variable domain (remainder filled in from reference TRBV5-4 and TRBJ1-1): ETGVTQSPTHLIKTRGQQVTLRCSSQSGHNTVSWYQQALGQGPQFIFQYYREEENGRGNFPPRFSGLQFPNYSSELNVNALELDDSALYLCASSQDRRNTEAFFGQGTRLTVV.